A single sample is the source of the 11 T cell receptor beta chains below, sequenced in a study of Graves' ophthalmopathy and Graves' hyperthyroidism. CDR3 regions of TCR beta were amplified from RNA transcripts. HTBI primers primed a first-round RT-PCR, and a second-round multiplex PCR followed. TCRdb reanalysed the multiplex PCR reads using MiXCR and keeps one entry per CDR3 protein. Here the sample spans some 750,000 distinct CDR3 sequences, around 40% being singletons. Sequencing was performed on peripheral blood. These receptors all come from an adult man with Graves' ophthalmopathy.

The chain recombines TRBV2 with TRBJ2-2; D may be TRBD1 (5 bases). The CDR3 covers 14 residues. Trimming left V 4 bases short and J 0 bases short, with 6 bases between. Germline V CDR1 and CDR2: SNHLY, FYNNEI. The CDR3 spells CASSATANTGELFF. The DNA for the CDR3 is TGTGCCAGCAGTGCGACAGCGAACACCGGGGAGCTGTTTTTT.

This clonotype was picked up a small number of times. V is TRBV7-9 and J is TRBJ1-2; TRBD1 matches at 8 bases. Germline V gives CDR1 SEHNR, CDR2 FQNEAQ (reference sequence). CDR3 size: 17 residues. V shed 0 bases and J 6 bases; nucleotides not matched to a gene: 12. CDR3: CASSLAARQGFSHGYTF. CDR3 DNA: TGTGCCAGCAGCTTAGCGGCCCGACAGGGGTTCTCTCATGGCTACACCTTC.

This chain connects TRBV9 to TRBJ1-4; D is perhaps TRBD1 (6 bases). CDR1 SGDLS and CDR2 YYNGEE come from the germline V gene. V dropped 1 base and J dropped 8 bases, with 15 bases sitting between them. The CDR3 runs to 15 residues. This chain's CDR3 is CASSVTGQLQEKLFF. CDR3 bases: TGTGCCAGCAGCGTAACTGGACAGTTACAGGAAAAACTGTTTTTT.

The table lists this clonotype with many counts. The chain is built from TRBV19 and TRBJ1-2; D possibly corresponds to TRBD1 (5 bases). Germline-derived CDR1 and CDR2 are LNHDA and SQIVND (reference sequence). The length of the CDR3 is 15 residues. Deletions cut 3 bases from V and 1 base from J, with 12 bases between. The DNA of the CDR3 is TGTGCCAGTAGTATGGGTCCGACAGTTAACTATGGCTACACCTTC. Its translation is CASSMGPTVNYGYTF.

The V call is TRBV7-9, the J call TRBJ1-5; D is ambiguous. This CDR3 contains 16 residues. The V gene's germline CDR1 is SEHNR and CDR2 FQNEAQ (reference sequence). V was trimmed by 2 bases and J by 5 bases, leaving 16 bases between them. CDR3 residues: CASSLPGIVLYQPQHF. In DNA, the CDR3 is TGTGCCAGCAGCTTACCAGGTATCGTACTTTATCAGCCCCAGCATTTT.

Comment on this clonotype: An end of the junction differs from the germline gene, which may be a read error. This chain joins TRBV7-9 and TRBJ1-2; 9 bases match TRBD1. CDR1 is SEHNR, CDR2 FQNEAQ, per germline (reference sequence). The CDR3 is made up of 15 amino acids. The CDR3, as DNA: TGCGCCAGCAGCCTCACGGACAGGGGAAGTGGAGGCTACACCTTC. Protein sequence: CASSLTDRGSGGYTF.

The V gene is TRBV25-1, the J gene TRBJ1-3; 7 bases match TRBD1. Trimming removed 8 bases from V and 0 bases from J; junction bases left unmatched: 10. The CDR3 length is 16 residues. CDR1 and CDR2 from the germline V gene are MGHDK and SYGVNS. As DNA, the CDR3 is TGTGCCAGCGAGGAAGACAGGGTGCTCTCTGGAAACACCATATATTTT. It specifies CASEEDRVLSGNTIYF.

The V gene is TRBV7-7, the J gene TRBJ1-2, with unresolved D. The CDR3 covers 19 residues. Looked up from germline, CDR1 is SSHAT and CDR2 is FNYEAQ (reference sequence). Trimming pared 2 bases from V and 5 bases from J, leaving 27 bases between. CDR3 DNA: TGTGCCAGCAGCTTATGGGAGGTGGGCAGCGACTATAATAAGTATGGCTACACCTTC. It specifies CASSLWEVGSDYNKYGYTF.

A note on this clonotype: Since no conserved phenylalanine or tryptophan closes the CDR3, a read error is the likely cause. The DNA is omitted, as the CDR3 cannot be located on it reliably, and the CDR3 follows TCRdb's listing. The rearrangement links TRBV29-1 to TRBJ2-7; the DNA was not compared with TRBD2, the D call given in the table. The germline V gene has CDR1 SQVTM and CDR2 ANQGSEA. The CDR3 length equals 9 residues, ends included. The CDR3 region is CSVSSGGCL.

The chain couples TRBV7-9 to TRBJ1-4, with TRBD1 identical over 7 bases. From germline, CDR1 is SEHNR and CDR2 FQNEAQ (reference sequence). The CDR3 is 16 residues long. The J segment lost 6 bases and the V segment lost 5 bases, leaving 12 bases of the junction unmatched. CDR3 loop: CASSTGGWQGDEKLFF. The CDR3 bases are TGTGCCAGCAGCACTGGAGGCTGGCAGGGGGATGAAAAACTGTTTTTT.

This clonotype occurred many times. The chain recombines TRBV7-2 with TRBJ1-2; a possible D gene is TRBD1 (6 bases). CDR3 length: 16 amino acids. Trimming removed 0 bases from V and 3 bases from J, with 14 bases in between. The germline gives CDR1 SGHTA, CDR2 FQGNSA. CDR3 residues: CASSLATTGQDYGYTF. CDR3 sequence (DNA): TGTGCCAGCAGCTTAGCCACCACAGGGCAAGACTATGGCTACACCTTC.